This T cell receptor beta chain was sequenced for a study of beta chain features in type 1 diabetes (dated by TCRdb to 2016 to 2019). Background for the entire study: No differences in mean age, gender distribution, total cell number or subset yield were found between patients and healthy donors. A total of over 90,000,000 sorted cells were examined across all samples, and a strong correlation was observed between cell number per subset and RNA yield. In the study, recently diagnosed type 1 diabetes patients and matched healthy donors were compared on the TCRB repertoires of their sorted circulating CD4+ T cell subsets. Regulatory and stem cell-like memory subsets were obtained from only 8 patients and about eight healthy donors, while naive and central memory subsets were obtained from all 30 or so donors. Overall results and qualifications from the work: In all four CD4+ subsets, TCRB CDR3 length was moderately but significantly shorter in type 1 diabetes patients. Because cDNA rather than genomic DNA was sequenced, highly expressing activated cells could have been over-represented, although no difference in activation and CD3 levels was found between groups. PCR might favor shorter templates, but patient and control samples were amplified and corrected together, so any skew would affect both groups equally. At VDJ recombination sites, patients with type 1 diabetes made fewer insertions and deleted more nucleotides, a pattern implying thymic rearrangement abnormalities. Naive, central memory and regulatory TCRB repertoires appeared more similar among patients than among healthy donors. Because the HLA sub-analyses included only small numbers of individuals, any influence of HLA type on TCRB rearrangement was left unresolved.

Each donor gave one peripheral blood draw, averaging about 100 mL, which was collected into heparinised tubes. Naive, central memory, regulatory and stem cell-like memory CD4+ T cells were sorted on a BD FACSAria II using a panel including CD45RO, CCR7, CD25, CD127, CD95 and CD27. A purity above 95% was achieved for all sorted populations. Right away, PBMCs were isolated by Lymphoprep density gradient centrifugation and were stained directly, with no culture step. To minimize batch effects, samples were stained and sorted in pairs, one healthy donor with one patient per experiment. This clone was detected a few times. This clone's antigen is unknown. No base qualities exist here, and no much larger clone lies one base off it. The entire isolated RNA was reverse transcribed using the High Capacity cDNA Reverse Transcription Kit, and thus expressed TCRB transcripts were sequenced. Naive, central memory and regulatory T cell samples underwent deep immunoSEQ sequencing, averaging about 3.57 million total reads per sample. Sorted cells were lysed in RLT buffer and RNA was extracted with DNase-treated RNeasy Micro or Mini kits, depending on cell number. Each cell subset was processed separately to prevent cross-contamination, with patient and healthy donor samples processed together. TCRB sequences were amplified from cDNA with the immunoSEQ multiplex PCR, producing 87-bp fragments spanning the CDR3 region. Amplicons were sequenced on the Illumina HiSeq platform. The source study handled its data this way. PCR bias was computationally corrected using synthetic template baselines, reads within Hamming distance 2 were collapsed, and singletons that could not be merged were discarded. By aligning reads against IMGT, V, D and J genes, CDR3 length, and insertions or deletions at six rearrangement sites were assigned. Within each subset, clonotype counts were normalized to sorted cell number, and only after that were true diversity and Gini coefficients computed with the tcR R package. The overlap coefficient, calculated on TCRB nucleotide sequences, was used to quantify repertoire sharing. TCRdb retrieved this table from immuneACCESS and kept in-frame rearrangements only. Not all clones are present; in checked studies, unresolved V genes account for under half, and no reason is known for the remainder. V and J calls and clone size are those listed in that table; D and trimming were worked out from the DNA. Here the sample has 35,000 to 45,000 clones; around 63% occur a single time. The top ten constitute around 1.7% of the sample.

Cut back by 5 bases and 2 bases, the V and J ends lie 10 bases apart. The CDR3 holds 13 amino acids from the cysteine to the phenylalanine. Solely the CDR3 DNA is kept, with 39 bases framed from the first base. CDR1 and CDR2 are read off the germline V gene as SGHAT and FQNNGV. The specimen was Tregs from blood. The cell subset or site label of this sample denotes: regulatory CD4+ T cells. The sequence links TRBV11-2 to TRBJ2-7; matching of 6 bases hints at TRBD1 as the D gene. The clonotype originates from a man aged 30 to 39 with type 1 diabetes. Some clones in this sample may be carry-over from other donors' samples. The CDR3 sequence is CASSTTGPYEQYF. In nucleotides, the sequence is TGTGCCAGCAGCACGACAGGTCCCTACGAGCAGTACTTC.